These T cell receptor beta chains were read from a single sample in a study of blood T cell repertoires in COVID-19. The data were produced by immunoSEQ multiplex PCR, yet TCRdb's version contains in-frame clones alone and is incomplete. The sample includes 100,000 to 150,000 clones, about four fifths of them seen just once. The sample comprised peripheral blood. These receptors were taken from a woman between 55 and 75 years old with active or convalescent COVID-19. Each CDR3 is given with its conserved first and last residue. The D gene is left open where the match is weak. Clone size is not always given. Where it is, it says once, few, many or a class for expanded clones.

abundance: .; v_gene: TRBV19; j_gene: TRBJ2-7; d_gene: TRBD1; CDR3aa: CASTRDRERGEQYF; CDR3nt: TGTGCCAGTACCCGGGACAGGGAACGTGGCGAGCAGTACTTC
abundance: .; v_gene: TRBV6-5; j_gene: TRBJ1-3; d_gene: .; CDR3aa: CASSRDWGSGNTIYF; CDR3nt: TGTGCCAGCAGCCGGGATTGGGGTTCTGGAAACACCATATATTTT
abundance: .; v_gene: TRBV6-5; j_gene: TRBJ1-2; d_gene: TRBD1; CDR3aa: CASSRGQGYYGYTF; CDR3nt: TGTGCCAGCAGTCGAGGACAGGGGTACTATGGCTACACCTTC
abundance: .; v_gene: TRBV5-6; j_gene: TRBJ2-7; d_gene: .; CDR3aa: CASSLVRHEQYF; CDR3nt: TGTGCCAGCAGCTTGGTCCGTCACGAGCAGTACTTC
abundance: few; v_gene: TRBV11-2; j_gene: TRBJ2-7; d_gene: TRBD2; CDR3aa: CASSSTSGRRNEQYF; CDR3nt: TGTGCCAGCAGCTCTACTAGCGGGAGGAGGAACGAGCAGTACTTC
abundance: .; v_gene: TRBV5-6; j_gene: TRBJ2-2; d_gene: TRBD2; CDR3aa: CASSLAPGLANTGELFF; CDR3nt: TGTGCCAGCAGCTTGGCCCCGGGACTAGCTAACACCGGGGAGCTGTTTTTT
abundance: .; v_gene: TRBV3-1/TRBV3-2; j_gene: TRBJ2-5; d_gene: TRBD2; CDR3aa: CASSPTSGGETQYF; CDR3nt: TGTGCCAGCAGCCCGACTAGCGGGGGGGAGACCCAGTACTTC
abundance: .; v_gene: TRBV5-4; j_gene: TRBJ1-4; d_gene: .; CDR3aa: CASSPGGALNEKLFF; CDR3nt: TGTGCCAGCAGCCCGGGGGGAGCCTTGAATGAAAAACTGTTTTTT
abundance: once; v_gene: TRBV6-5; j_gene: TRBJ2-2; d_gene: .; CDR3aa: CASSSPHGGATGELFF; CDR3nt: TGTGCCAGCAGTTCCCCCCACGGTGGGGCCACCGGGGAGCTGTTTTTT
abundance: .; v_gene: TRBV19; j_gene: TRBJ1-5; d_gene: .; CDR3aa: CASSIGGREGNQPQHF; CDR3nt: TGTGCCAGTAGTATAGGGGGCAGGGAAGGGAATCAGCCCCAGCATTTT
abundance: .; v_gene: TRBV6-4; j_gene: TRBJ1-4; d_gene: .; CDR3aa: CASSVEGGEKLFF; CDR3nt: TGTGCCAGCAGTGTTGAGGGGGGGGAAAAACTGTTTTTT